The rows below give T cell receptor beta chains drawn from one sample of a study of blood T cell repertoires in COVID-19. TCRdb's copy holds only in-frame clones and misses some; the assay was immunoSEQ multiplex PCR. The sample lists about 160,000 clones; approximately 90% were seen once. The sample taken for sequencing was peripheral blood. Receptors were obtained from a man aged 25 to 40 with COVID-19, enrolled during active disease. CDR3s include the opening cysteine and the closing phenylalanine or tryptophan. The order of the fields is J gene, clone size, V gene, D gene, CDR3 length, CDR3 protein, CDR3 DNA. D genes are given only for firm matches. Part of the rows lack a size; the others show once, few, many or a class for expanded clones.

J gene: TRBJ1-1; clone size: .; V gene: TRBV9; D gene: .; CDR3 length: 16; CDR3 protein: CASSPQTAYMNTEAFF; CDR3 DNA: TGTGCCAGCAGCCCTCAGACAGCCTACATGAACACTGAAGCTTTCTTT
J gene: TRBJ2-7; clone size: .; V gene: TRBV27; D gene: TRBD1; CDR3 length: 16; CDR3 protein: CASSPSQGEDSTEQYF; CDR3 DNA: TGTGCCAGCAGTCCATCACAGGGGGAAGACTCTACGGAGCAGTACTTC
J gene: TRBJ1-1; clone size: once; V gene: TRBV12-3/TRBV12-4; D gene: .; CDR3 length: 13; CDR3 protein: CASSLTGNTEAFF; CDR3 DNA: TGTGCCAGCAGTTTAACAGGGAACACTGAAGCTTTCTTT
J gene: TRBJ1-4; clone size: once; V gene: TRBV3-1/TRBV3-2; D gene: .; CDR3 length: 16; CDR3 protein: CASSHQNSHTNEKLFF; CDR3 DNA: TGTGCCAGCAGCCATCAAAACAGCCATACTAATGAAAAACTGTTTTTT
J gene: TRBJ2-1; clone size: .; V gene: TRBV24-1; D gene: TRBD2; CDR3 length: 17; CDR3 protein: CATSDSLAGGPHNEQFF; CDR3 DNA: TGTGCCACCAGTGATTCTTTAGCGGGGGGGCCCCACAATGAGCAGTTCTTC
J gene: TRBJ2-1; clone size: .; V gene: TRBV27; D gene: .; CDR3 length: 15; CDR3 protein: CASSPDYPLYNEQFF; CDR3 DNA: TGTGCCAGCAGCCCCGACTATCCACTTTACAATGAGCAGTTCTTC
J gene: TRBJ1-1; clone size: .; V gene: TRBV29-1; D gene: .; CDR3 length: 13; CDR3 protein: CSVEVRSGAEAFF; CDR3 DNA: TGCAGCGTTGAAGTCCGGAGTGGCGCTGAAGCTTTCTTT
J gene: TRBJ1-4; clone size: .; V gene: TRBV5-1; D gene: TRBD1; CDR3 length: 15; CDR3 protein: CASSSGQGKGEKLFF; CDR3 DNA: TGCGCCAGCAGCTCAGGACAGGGGAAAGGCGAAAAACTGTTTTTT
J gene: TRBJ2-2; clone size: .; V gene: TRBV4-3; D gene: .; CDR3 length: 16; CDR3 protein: CASSRAGTPNTGELFF; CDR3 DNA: TGCGCCAGCAGTAGAGCGGGGACACCGAACACCGGGGAGCTGTTTTTT
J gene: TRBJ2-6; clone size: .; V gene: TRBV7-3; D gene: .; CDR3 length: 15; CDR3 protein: CASSLGSSGANVLTF; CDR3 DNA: TGTGCCAGCAGCTTGGGGAGCTCTGGGGCCAACGTCCTGACTTTC
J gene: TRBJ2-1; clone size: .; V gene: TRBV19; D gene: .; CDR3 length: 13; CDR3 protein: CASSIPPGDEQFF; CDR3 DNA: TGTGCCAGTAGTATTCCCCCCGGGGATGAGCAGTTCTTC
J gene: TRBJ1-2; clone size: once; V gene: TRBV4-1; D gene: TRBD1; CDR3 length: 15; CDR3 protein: CASSQGGTGVYGYTF; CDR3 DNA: TGCGCCAGCAGCCAAGGGGGGACAGGGGTCTATGGCTACACCTTC
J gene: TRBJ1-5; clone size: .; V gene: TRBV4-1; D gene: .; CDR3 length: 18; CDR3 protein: CASSQDEQRTTGNQPQHF; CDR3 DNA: TGCGCCAGCAGCCAAGATGAGCAGAGGACTACAGGCAATCAGCCCCAGCATTTT